The 27 T cell receptor beta chains presented below share a single source sample, sequenced in a study of OX40 agonist ivuxolimab in advanced cancers. Library construction relied on the immunoSEQ multiplex PCR assay. TCRdb's version of the immuneACCESS table is confined to in-frame rearrangements and falls short of the full clone set. An unresolved V gene accounts for under half of the shortfall where checked; the remainder is of unknown origin. For this sample the table gives roughly 92,000 clones, of which roughly 80% were detected only once. Roughly 5.5% of the sample rests with the top ten. Material: CD4+ or CD8+ T cells sorted from blood, obtained in a trial of the OX40 agonist ivuxolimab. Every receptor here comes from an adult with an advanced solid tumor such as melanoma, head and neck, liver or kidney cancer.

The chain uses TRBV7-2 and TRBJ1-2; D unresolved. V was trimmed by 4 bases and J by 4 bases, leaving 13 bases between them. The CDR3 sequence is 14 residues long. Germline values: CDR1 SGHTA, CDR2 FQGNSA. In DNA, the CDR3 is TGTGCCAGCAGCTCGGCAGGTCCGCCCTATGGCTACACCTTC. Its translation is CASSSAGPPYGYTF.

The chain couples TRBV9 to TRBJ2-1; TRBD2 aligns across 7 bases. CDR1 and CDR2 from the germline V gene are SGDLS and YYNGEE. CDR3 length: 12 residues. Trimming cost V 5 bases and J 10 bases; bases outside gene matches: 6. The CDR3 bases are TGTGCCAGCAGTCTAGCGGAGCGAGAGCAGTTCTTC. The encoded protein is CASSLAEREQFF.

V is TRBV9 and J is TRBJ2-3; 15 positions match TRBD2. V was clipped by 2 bases and J by 6 bases; unmatched bases: 10. The CDR3 totals 18 residues. Looked up from germline, CDR1 is SGDLS and CDR2 is YYNGEE. The CDR3 nucleotides read TGTGCCAGCAGCGTGGGACTAGCGGGAGGTCCGCCCGCCGATACGCAGTATTTT. This encodes CASSVGLAGGPPADTQYF.

In its sample, this clone was seen many times. The rearrangement joins TRBV10-3 to TRBJ1-2; D is undetermined. Germline lookup yields CDR1 ENHRY and CDR2 SYGVKD. With 2 bases removed from V and 5 bases from J, the gap between germline ends came to 6 bases. CDR3 length: 12 amino acids. The CDR3 protein is CAISEARYGYTF. CDR3 DNA: TGTGCCATCAGTGAGGCTAGGTATGGCTACACCTTC.

This chain joins TRBV19 and TRBJ2-3, with 10 bases lining up with TRBD1. Trimming cost V 4 bases and J 4 bases; bases outside gene matches: 2. This CDR3 is built from 14 residues. The germline CDR1 and CDR2 sequences are LNHDA and SQIVND (reference sequence). CDR3 DNA sequence: TGTGCCAGTAGTAGGGACAGGGGCCCAGATACGCAGTATTTT. This sequence encodes CASSRDRGPDTQYF.

V and J are TRBV27 and TRBJ1-2, with 7 bases identical to TRBD1. V lost 5 bases, J lost 4 bases, and 7 bases stayed unmatched. CDR3 length: 14 residues. Germline lookup yields CDR1 MNHEY and CDR2 SMNVEV (reference sequence). The DNA of the CDR3 is TGTGCCAGCAGTCCCAACAGGGGTGGCTATGGCTACACCTTC. Translating gives CASSPNRGGYGYTF.

Regarding this clone: Different DNA sequences within this sample yield the same CDR3. The chain employs TRBV7-9 and TRBJ1-1; D gene ambiguous. CDR3 length: 13 residues. The V and J ends lost 2 bases and 1 base respectively, with 5 bases between them. Looked up from germline, CDR1 is SEHNR and CDR2 is FQNEAQ (reference sequence). The CDR3 is CASSLNRNTEAFF. As DNA, the CDR3 is TGTGCCAGCAGCTTAAATAGGAACACTGAAGCTTTCTTT.

The rearrangement links TRBV5-1 to TRBJ2-1; 12 positions match TRBD2. Germline assignment: CDR1 SGHRS and CDR2 YFSETQ. This CDR3 has 15 residues. Trimming took 0 bases from V and 5 from J; bases not matched to a gene: 0. The CDR3 DNA sequence: TGCGCCAGCAGCTTGGGACTAGCGGGAGACAATGAGCAGTTCTTC. Its protein is CASSLGLAGDNEQFF.

The chain employs TRBV19 and TRBJ2-5; D is perhaps TRBD1 or TRBD2 (5 bases each). V dropped 3 bases and J dropped 5 bases, with 10 bases sitting between them. Germline CDR1 is LNHDA and CDR2 is SQIVND (reference sequence). The CDR3 contains 13 residues. The CDR3, as DNA: TGTGCCAGTAGTATTGGCTGGGGGGAGACCCAGTACTTC. Its translation: CASSIGWGETQYF.

Notes on this clone: A much larger clone differs from this one at a single base, so this may be a read error. The V call is TRBV19, the J call TRBJ2-7; a weak D match, TRBD1 (6 bases). Per germline, CDR1 LNHDA and CDR2 SQIVND (reference sequence). The CDR3 spans 15 residues. The ends were cut back, 3 bases at V and 2 bases at J, with 14 bases in the middle. CDR3 sequence: CASSMAWDTPYEQYF. The CDR3 nucleotides are TGTGCCAGTAGTATGGCCTGGGACACCCCCTACGAGCAGTACTTC.

V gene TRBV15 combines with J gene TRBJ2-3; TRBD2 agrees at 11 bases. The CDR3 sequence is 17 residues long. CDR1 LNHNV and CDR2 YYDKDF come from the germline V gene (reference sequence). The junction had 7 bases not matched to a gene; V was cut back by 3 bases and J by 2 bases. The CDR3 bases are TGTGCCACCAGCAGGCCGGGACTAGCGGAAGTCACAGATACGCAGTATTTT. It is translated as CATSRPGLAEVTDTQYF.

Only a few counts were recorded for this clone. CDR3 nucleotide sequence: TGTGCCAGCAGTCGAGACAGGGAGAGGGGTCAGCCCCAGCATTTT. This codes for CASSRDRERGQPQHF. This rearrangement joins TRBV2 to TRBJ1-5, with 7 bases that match TRBD1. CDR3 length: 15 residues. Trimming removed 5 bases from V and 6 bases from J; junction bases left unmatched: 10. CDR1 and CDR2 (germline): SNHLY, FYNNEI.

This chain connects TRBV6-1 to TRBJ1-5, with 7 bases matching TRBD1. The CDR3 covers 12 residues. The germline V gene encodes CDR1 MNHNS and CDR2 SASEGT. V lost 7 bases and J lost 7; bases outside the gene matches: 4. CDR3 region: CASTGGGQPQHF. CDR3 DNA sequence: TGTGCCAGCACTGGAGGGGGCCAGCCCCAGCATTTT.

The V call is TRBV2, the J call TRBJ1-1; D gene uncertain. Germline V gene lookup returns CDR1 SNHLY and CDR2 FYNNEI. This CDR3 is built from 13 residues. The V and J ends lost 3 bases and 7 bases respectively, with 12 bases between them. As DNA, the CDR3 is TGTGCCAGCAGTGATTCTGGAGTTTATGAAGCTTTCTTT. Amino acid sequence: CASSDSGVYEAFF.

The chain combines TRBV28 with TRBJ2-7; D possibly corresponds to TRBD2 (5 bases). CDR1 and CDR2 from the germline V gene are MDHEN and SYDVKM. The CDR3 has 15 amino acids. The V gene lost 4 bases and the J gene lost 6 bases, with 19 bases spanning the gap. CDR3 amino acids: CASSSISGSTPEQYF. In nucleotides, the CDR3 is TGTGCCAGCAGTTCGATTTCGGGGTCCACCCCCGAGCAGTACTTC.

This clone has just a few counts. V gene TRBV11-2 combines with J gene TRBJ1-6; maybe TRBD1 (6 bases). From germline, CDR1 is SGHAT and CDR2 FQNNGV. CDR3 length: 15 residues. V gave up 5 bases and J gave up 4 bases, with 12 bases separating them. CDR3: CASSRAGHYNSPLHF. The CDR3 nucleotides read TGTGCCAGCAGCCGGGCGGGACATTATAATTCACCCCTCCACTTT. The entire variable domain, with the rest obtained from reference TRBV11-2 and TRBJ1-6, is as follows: EAGVAQSPRYKIIEKRQSVAFWCNPISGHATLYWYQQILGQGPKLLIQFQNNGVVDDSQLPKDRFSAERLKGVDSTLKIQPAKLEDSAVYLCASSRAGHYNSPLHFGNGTRLTVT.

The chain uses TRBV6-1 and TRBJ2-3, with TRBD2 matching over 10 bases. Germline V gene lookup returns CDR1 MNHNS and CDR2 SASEGT. The CDR3 consists of 13 residues. V was clipped by 6 bases and J by 3 bases; unmatched bases: 0. CDR3 loop: CASRLAGTDTQYF. The CDR3 coding sequence is TGTGCCAGCAGACTAGCGGGAACAGATACGCAGTATTTT.

V gene TRBV4-1 combines with J gene TRBJ2-7; 8 bases align to TRBD1. This CDR3 contains 16 residues. With V trimmed by 0 bases and J by 0 bases, 4 bases remained unmatched. Germline V gene data show CDR1 as MGHRA and CDR2 as YSYEKL. CDR3 nucleotides: TGCGCCAGCAGCCAAGACGGGACAGGTAGCTCCTACGAGCAGTACTTC. As protein: CASSQDGTGSSYEQYF.

The chain has TRBV27 and TRBJ2-3; 10 positions match TRBD2. J was trimmed by 2 bases and V by 3 bases; bases with no gene match: 5. The CDR3 length is 16 residues. The germline V gene has CDR1 MNHEY and CDR2 SMNVEV (reference sequence). The CDR3 spells CASSLTSGYFTDTQYF. The DNA of the CDR3 is TGTGCCAGCAGTTTGACTAGCGGGTACTTCACAGATACGCAGTATTTT.

This clone has only one observation. The chain couples TRBV19 to TRBJ1-6; D unclear. Germline assignment: CDR1 LNHDA and CDR2 SQIVND (reference sequence). Trimming took off 5 bases at V and 9 bases at J, with 8 bases between the two ends. The length of the CDR3 is 12 residues. CDR3 coding DNA: TGTGCCAGTAGTCAGTCTTTTTCACCCCTCCACTTT. This encodes CASSQSFSPLHF.

The chain employs TRBV5-6 and TRBJ1-2; D is perhaps TRBD1 (5 bases). CDR1 and CDR2 from the germline V gene are SGHDT and YYEEEE. Trimming stripped 0 bases from V and 5 bases from J, with 17 bases between. This CDR3 spans 16 amino acids. The DNA for the CDR3 is TGTGCCAGCAGCTTGGATTGGGACTCCCGAAGATATGGCTACACCTTC. Encoded protein: CASSLDWDSRRYGYTF.

The chain uses TRBV7-3 and TRBJ1-2, with TRBD1 matching over 8 bases. The ends lost 3 bases at V and 8 bases at J; junction bases unmatched: 8. Germline CDR1 reads SGHTA; CDR2 reads FQGTGA. The CDR3 is made up of 14 amino acids. The CDR3 DNA follows: TGTGCCAGCAGCTTGCCCAGGACAGGGAACGGCTACACCTTC. This encodes CASSLPRTGNGYTF.

The V call is TRBV9, the J call TRBJ2-1; maybe TRBD2 (6 bases). The CDR3 spans 17 residues. The germline V gene encodes CDR1 SGDLS and CDR2 YYNGEE. The V and J ends lost 4 bases and 5 bases respectively, with 22 bases between them. CDR3 nucleotide sequence: TGTGCCAGCAGCTCCCCACCGGGGGAGATGATAAACAATGAGCAGTTCTTC. It codes for CASSSPPGEMINNEQFF. Drawing the rest from reference TRBV9 and TRBJ2-1, the complete variable domain is DSGVTQTPKHLITATGQRVTLRCSPRSGDLSVYWYQQSLDQGLQFLIQYYNGEERAKGNILERFSAQQFPDLHSELNLSSLELGDSALYFCASSSPPGEMINNEQFFGPGTRLTVL.

The chain recombines TRBV6-1 with TRBJ2-7, with a possible D match to TRBD1 (6 bases). Trimming cost V 5 bases and J 6 bases, with 14 bases left between them. Germline values: CDR1 MNHNS, CDR2 SASEGT. The CDR3 has 13 residues. CDR3 amino acids: CASSRPQGIEQYF. The CDR3 DNA follows: TGTGCCAGCAGTAGACCACAGGGTATCGAGCAGTACTTC.

The chain recombines TRBV5-8 with TRBJ2-6; 7 bases are shared with TRBD1. V lost 5 bases and J lost 2; bases outside the gene matches: 10. Germline V gives CDR1 SGHTS, CDR2 YDEGEE. CDR3 size: 17 residues. As DNA, the CDR3 is TGTGCCAGCAGGTTCCGGGACAGAAGAACTGGGGCCAACGTCCTGACTTTC. Protein product: CASRFRDRRTGANVLTF.

The J gene is TRBJ1-4, the V gene TRBV4-2; TRBD1 is a possible D gene (6 bases). This CDR3 is built from 14 residues. CDR1 is LGHNA and CDR2 is YNFKEQ in the germline V gene. V was cut by 1 base and J by 5 bases, with 8 bases left in between. CDR3 in amino acids: CASSQGQGNEKLFF. CDR3 nucleotide sequence: TGTGCCAGCAGCCAAGGGCAGGGGAATGAAAAACTGTTTTTT.

The chain recombines TRBV10-1 with TRBJ2-5; 7 bases match TRBD2. This CDR3 has 15 residues. Germline CDR1 reads WNHNN; CDR2 reads SYGVQD (reference sequence). Trimming took 5 bases from V and 1 from J; bases not matched to a gene: 7. The DNA of the CDR3 is TGCGCCAGCAGTATGGCGGGAGAGGGCCAAGAGACCCAGTACTTC. Amino acid sequence: CASSMAGEGQETQYF.